This T cell receptor (beta chain) was recorded in a study of breast tumors, draining lymph nodes, adjacent tissues. Remarks on this clonotype: Antigen: not known. This clone may be a read error of a much larger clone one base away.

Study results and caveats: Tumor and nontumor repertoires were significantly more similar in luminal-like than in basal-like breast cancer. Findings are consistent with lymph node origin and intratumoral expansion of most tumor T cells. Tumors had less TCR diversity than lymph nodes, more than nontumor tissue. The lymph node origin of tumor T cells was framed as consistent with a hypothesis, not demonstrated.

The germline V gene encodes CDR1 SGDLS and CDR2 YYNGEE. The CDR3 runs to 15 residues. TCRdb fed the multiplex PCR reads into MiXCR, producing one record per CDR3 protein. The sample shows around 130,000 distinct CDR3 sequences, 21% of them seen only once. Samples came from axillary lymph nodes draining the breast cancer. Material for sequencing was axillary lymph node tissue. The clonotype was recovered from a female donor with breast cancer. Some clones in this sample may be carry-over from other donors' samples. V is TRBV9 and J is TRBJ1-5; D gene unclear. The CDR3 protein is CAGSEEGYSNQPQHF. CDR3 nucleotide sequence: TGTGCCGGCAGCGAGGAGGGCTATAGCAATCAGCCCCAGCATTTT.